This T cell receptor beta chain was profiled in a study of spatial heterogeneity in lung cancer. Looking at the study overall: Sequences of the beta chain were consistently detected in greater numbers than alpha-chain sequences. Raw-read counts averaged over ten per unique TCR and UMI combination.

TCRdb reprocessed the 5' RACE reads via MiXCR and lists one record per CDR3 protein. The table shows 35,000 to 50,000 distinct CDR3 sequences, with approximately 3% occurring only once. Germline V gene data show CDR1 as SGHVS and CDR2 as FQNEAQ. Trimming cost V 5 bases and J 3 bases, with 11 bases left between them. CDR3 size: 13 residues. This clonotype was seen more than once but under ten times. As to time point: sample taken at primary tumor resection. The donors were about 67 patients with non-small cell lung cancer that was early-stage and untreated. Unsorted whole RNA samples from tumor, nontumor lung or frozen PBMC were sequenced.

The sequence came from a male donor with early-stage non-small cell lung cancer. The chain couples TRBV7-8 to TRBJ2-7, with no clear D. Sequences were derived from normal lung tissue next to the tumor, sampled at surgery. The chain's CDR3 is CASSPISFYEQYF. The CDR3 nucleotides are TGTGCCAGCAGCCCTATTTCGTTCTACGAGCAGTACTTC.